The 29 T cell receptor beta chains presented below share a single source sample, sequenced in a study of cytomegalovirus exposure and HLA in healthy donors. The PCR used 60 Vbeta and 13 Jbeta primers. Measured with immunoSEQ multiplex PCR; TCRdb has only the in-frame clones, and not every one. In the table there are approximately 120,000 clones, over 65% of which are singletons. The sequencing sample was made of PBMCs. These receptors were obtained from a man aged 30-40 years in good health and CMV-seronegative.

V usage is TRBV7-9 and J usage is TRBJ1-5; TRBD1 is a possible D gene (6 bases). Germline V gives CDR1 SEHNR, CDR2 FQNEAQ (reference sequence). The V end lost 4 bases, the J end lost 7 bases, and 20 bases lay between the germline ends. The CDR3 has 16 amino acids. CDR3 residues: CASSSGRGARSQPQHF. CDR3 DNA sequence: TGTGCCAGCAGCTCAGGTCGGGGGGCGAGATCACAGCCCCAGCATTTT.

This chain uses TRBV18 with TRBJ2-7; 8 nucleotides agree with TRBD1. The germline V gene has CDR1 KGHSH and CDR2 LQKENI. J gave up 0 bases and V 2 bases, and 3 bases lay outside the gene matches. This CDR3 is built from 15 residues. CDR3 nucleotides: TGTGCCAGCTCACCAGGGGACAGGATCTCCTACGAGCAGTACTTC. Translating it yields CASSPGDRISYEQYF.

The V call is TRBV4-2, the J call TRBJ2-5; 8 bases line up with TRBD1. V shed 3 bases and J 2 bases; nucleotides not matched to a gene: 8. This CDR3 has 16 amino acids. Germline values: CDR1 LGHNA, CDR2 YNFKEQ. The CDR3 here is CASSHAQGDQQETQYF. In DNA form, the CDR3 reads TGTGCCAGCAGCCACGCACAGGGGGACCAGCAAGAGACCCAGTACTTC.

This chain links TRBV19 with TRBJ2-3, with D possibly being TRBD2 (5 bases). The germline gives CDR1 LNHDA, CDR2 SQIVND (reference sequence). Trimming shortened V by 6 bases and J by 5 bases, and 12 bases separated the two germline ends. The CDR3 has 13 residues. The CDR3 nucleotides read TGTGCCAGTAGATCGGACGGGGAAGATACGCAGTATTTT. This sequence encodes CASRSDGEDTQYF.

The chain couples TRBV28 to TRBJ1-4; 7 bases fit TRBD1. The CDR3 is 15 residues long. Germline-derived CDR1 and CDR2 are MDHEN and SYDVKM. V was clipped by 2 bases and J by 4 bases; unmatched bases: 4. CDR3 coding DNA: TGTGCCAGCAGTTTAGGGACAGTCATTAATGAAAAACTGTTTTTT. Protein sequence: CASSLGTVINEKLFF.

This clone was counted a few times. The chain employs TRBV6-5 and TRBJ1-1; 8 bases map to TRBD1. After removal of 0 bases from V and 6 bases from J, the junction contained 6 bases not matched to a gene. Germline CDR1 is MNHEY and CDR2 is SVGAGI. The CDR3 runs to 15 residues. The DNA of the CDR3 is TGTGCCAGCAGTTACTCCGGACAGGGTAAAGCTGAAGCTTTCTTT. As protein: CASSYSGQGKAEAFF.

The chain has TRBV5-1 and TRBJ2-7; 7 nucleotides align to TRBD1. Looked up from germline, CDR1 is SGHRS and CDR2 is YFSETQ. The CDR3 runs 12 residues. V gave up 1 base and J gave up 7 bases; unmatched junction bases: 2. This CDR3 reads CASSLRGQEQYF. For the CDR3, the DNA is TGCGCCAGCAGCTTGCGGGGACAGGAGCAGTACTTC.

The CDR3 region has the DNA TGTGCCAGCAGTCCAACTTCCTTCGGTCCGTTCTTC. Translated: CASSPTSFGPFF. The chain has TRBV7-2 and TRBJ2-1, with no clear D. The germline V gene has CDR1 SGHTA and CDR2 FQGNSA. The length of the CDR3 is 12 residues. V was shortened by 6 bases and J by 15 bases, with 18 bases between the two germline ends.

CDR3 residues: CASSKTADRGRQPQHF. CDR3 nucleotides: TGTGCCAGCAGTAAGACGGCCGACAGGGGGAGGCAGCCCCAGCATTTT. This sequence joins TRBV2 and TRBJ1-5; 9 bases line up with TRBD1. Germline V gene sequence: CDR1 SNHLY, CDR2 FYNNEI. The CDR3 is made up of 16 amino acids. Unmatched junction bases numbered 12, after V lost 5 bases and J lost 7 bases.

The chain recombines TRBV28 with TRBJ2-7; tentatively, D is TRBD1 (6 bases). Germline CDR1 reads MDHEN; CDR2 reads SYDVKM. With 3 bases removed from V and 7 bases from J, the gap between germline ends came to 13 bases. This CDR3 is 13 amino acids long. The CDR3 DNA sequence: TGTGCCAGCAGTTTCTTACAGGGCGGGGAGCAGTACTTC. It codes for CASSFLQGGEQYF.

The V and J genes are TRBV10-1 and TRBJ2-1; TRBD1 might be the D (6 bases). Germline V CDR1 and CDR2: WNHNN, SYGVQD (reference sequence). This CDR3 comprises 12 residues. Trimming shortened V by 5 bases and J by 7 bases, and 9 bases separated the two germline ends. The CDR3 DNA reads TGCGCCAGCAGTTCGCAGGGGAATGAGCAGTTCTTC. Translation: CASSSQGNEQFF.

This rearrangement joins TRBV30 to TRBJ2-2; 8 nucleotides align to TRBD2. The V gene's germline CDR1 is GTSNPN and CDR2 SVGIG (reference sequence). J lost 4 bases, V lost 0 bases, and 7 bases had no gene match. The CDR3 spans 16 residues. The CDR3 here is CAWSVIAGLGTGELFF. The CDR3 bases are TGTGCCTGGAGTGTAATAGCGGGGTTAGGCACCGGGGAGCTGTTTTTT. The complete variable domain, with remaining parts taken from reference TRBV30 and TRBJ2-2, reads SQTIHQWPATLVQPVGSPLSLECTVEGTSNPNLYWYRQAAGRGLQLLFYSVGIGQISSEVPQNLSASRPQDRQFILSSKKLLLSDSGFYLCAWSVIAGLGTGELFFGEGSRLTVL.

This clone was detected a few times. The CDR3 here is CASSPLASTRHQETQYF. The CDR3 DNA follows: TGTGCCAGCAGCCCCCTTGCCTCGACTAGACACCAAGAGACCCAGTACTTC. The chain joins TRBV13 to TRBJ2-5; D is perhaps TRBD2 (6 bases). Germline CDR1 PRHDT, CDR2 FYEKMQ (reference sequence). The CDR3 covers 17 residues. Trimming shortened V by 5 bases and J by 0 bases, and 19 bases separated the two germline ends.

The chain carries TRBV6-1 and TRBJ1-5, with D unresolved. This CDR3 has 16 residues. The V end lost 2 bases, the J end lost 3 bases, and 14 bases lay between the germline ends. The germline V gene encodes CDR1 MNHNS and CDR2 SASEGT. DNA of the CDR3: TGTGCCAGCAGTGAATCTGAGCGGGTTTACAATCAGCCCCAGCATTTT. Translated: CASSESERVYNQPQHF.

This clone has only one observation. CDR3 residues: CASSRRTGMETQYF. DNA for the CDR3: TGTGCCAGCAGCCGCAGGACAGGGATGGAGACCCAGTACTTC. The rearrangement joins TRBV7-7 to TRBJ2-5, with 8 bases fitting TRBD1. Per the germline V gene, CDR1 is SSHAT and CDR2 is FNYEAQ (reference sequence). The CDR3 totals 14 residues. The junction had 7 bases not matched to a gene; V was cut back by 5 bases and J by 5 bases.

The chain recombines TRBV7-8 with TRBJ2-3; possibly TRBD1 for D (6 bases). This CDR3 has 16 residues. V was shortened by 5 bases and J by 0 bases, with 15 bases between the two germline ends. The germline V gene has CDR1 SGHVS and CDR2 FQNEAQ. CDR3 in amino acids: CASSGPPGASTDTQYF. The CDR3, as DNA: TGTGCCAGCAGCGGCCCGCCAGGGGCTAGCACAGATACGCAGTATTTT.

The chain links TRBV5-6 to TRBJ2-7; TRBD1 agrees at 11 bases. Looked up from germline, CDR1 is SGHDT and CDR2 is YYEEEE. CDR3 length: 13 residues. Unmatched junction bases numbered 7, after V lost 10 bases and J lost 4 bases. CDR3 coding DNA: TGTGCCGGTGAAGGGGACAGGGGGTACGAGCAGTACTTC. Translated: CAGEGDRGYEQYF. The whole variable domain, remainder taken from reference TRBV5-6 and TRBJ2-7, is DAGVTQSPTHLIKTRGQQVTLRCSPKSGHDTVSWYQQALGQGPQFIFQYYEEEERQRGNFPDRFSGHQFPNYSSELNVNALLLGDSALYLCAGEGDRGYEQYFGPGTRLTVT.

The V and J genes are TRBV28 and TRBJ1-5; D gene uncertain. The ends were cut back, 2 bases at V and 1 base at J, with 3 bases in the middle. CDR3 length equals 13 residues. Germline CDR1 and CDR2: MDHEN and SYDVKM. The CDR3 region is CASSLRSNQPQHF. The CDR3, as DNA: TGTGCCAGCAGTTTACGGAGCAATCAGCCCCAGCATTTT. The full variable domain, its missing parts supplied by reference TRBV28 and TRBJ1-5, is DVKVTQSSRYLVKRTGEKVFLECVQDMDHENMFWYRQDPGLGLRLIYFSYDVKMKEKGDIPEGYSVSREKKERFSLILESASTNQTSMYLCASSLRSNQPQHFGDGTRLSIL.

V and J are TRBV19 and TRBJ2-3, with 8 bases that match TRBD2. The CDR3 loop spans 15 amino acids. Trimming cost V 10 bases and J 10 bases; bases outside gene matches: 19. Looked up from germline, CDR1 is LNHDA and CDR2 is SQIVND (reference sequence). The CDR3 bases are TGTGCCACAACCCCGGGGGGGCAGGGGAGTCTGGCGCAGTATTTT. Translated: CATTPGGQGSLAQYF.

The V call is TRBV5-1, the J call TRBJ1-1; D perhaps matches TRBD1 (6 bases). This CDR3 has 12 amino acids. V was pared by 4 bases and J by 5 bases, with 9 bases between. Per the germline V gene, CDR1 is SGHRS and CDR2 is YFSETQ. The CDR3 region is CASSQGQTEAFF. The CDR3 coding sequence is TGCGCCAGCAGCCAGGGACAAACTGAAGCTTTCTTT.

V usage is TRBV7-2 and J usage is TRBJ2-2, with D tentatively TRBD2 (6 bases). The CDR3 contains 16 residues. With 5 bases removed from V and 0 bases from J, the gap between germline ends came to 13 bases. From germline, CDR1 is SGHTA and CDR2 FQGNSA. CDR3 region: CASSPAGRTNTGELFF. The DNA of the CDR3 is TGTGCCAGCAGCCCCGCAGGGAGGACGAACACCGGGGAGCTGTTTTTT.

The chain couples TRBV2 to TRBJ2-3, with TRBD1 matching over 7 bases. The germline CDR1 and CDR2 sequences are SNHLY and FYNNEI. The CDR3 runs 16 residues. The V gene end was trimmed by 9 bases and the J gene end by 1 base; junction bases not matched to a gene: 13. The CDR3 nucleotides read TGTGCCAGGAGGACAGGTGGGGGCTATGGCACAGATACGCAGTATTTT. It specifies CARRTGGGYGTDTQYF.

The chain is built from TRBV20-1 and TRBJ2-7; D is possibly TRBD2 (6 bases). CDR1 and CDR2 from the germline V gene are DFQATT and SNEGSKA (reference sequence). The CDR3 contains 11 residues. The V and J ends lost 6 bases and 5 bases respectively, with 11 bases between them. CDR3 in amino acids: CSAKAGHEQYF. The CDR3 nucleotides read TGCAGTGCCAAGGCGGGACACGAGCAGTACTTC.

The chain couples TRBV27 to TRBJ1-5; possible D gene TRBD1, 5 bases. The CDR3 sequence is 15 residues long. Looked up from germline, CDR1 is MNHEY and CDR2 is SMNVEV (reference sequence). The V gene lost 6 bases and the J gene lost 0 bases, with 12 bases spanning the gap. CDR3 sequence reads: CASRPGLLSNQPQHF. CDR3 in DNA: TGTGCCAGCAGGCCGGGACTCCTTAGCAATCAGCCCCAGCATTTT.

Only one count was recorded for this clone. The V and J genes are TRBV7-2 and TRBJ2-7, with D possibly TRBD1 on 5 matching bases. The CDR3 extends over 15 amino acids. Trimming removed 1 base at V and 3 bases at J, with 13 bases between. Germline CDR1 and CDR2: SGHTA and FQGNSA. CDR3 loop: CASSLDWQGIYEQYF. The CDR3 nucleotides are TGTGCCAGCAGCTTAGATTGGCAGGGTATCTACGAGCAGTACTTC.

The V call is TRBV28, the J call TRBJ1-1, with 9 bases aligning to TRBD1. Per germline, CDR1 MDHEN and CDR2 SYDVKM. V lost 6 bases to trimming and J lost 5 bases; unmatched junction nucleotides: 4. The CDR3 has 13 amino acids. CDR3 DNA: TGTGCCAGCAGGGGGACAGGGAGAACTGAAGCTTTCTTT. Translation gives CASRGTGRTEAFF.

The chain links TRBV27 to TRBJ1-1; tentative D call: TRBD1 (5 bases). Germline V lookup: CDR1 MNHEY, CDR2 SMNVEV (reference sequence). The CDR3 runs 16 residues. Trimming pared 3 bases from V and 1 base from J, leaving 15 bases between. In DNA form, the CDR3 reads TGTGCCAGCAGTTTCAGGGTGCCTAAGTCGAACACTGAAGCTTTCTTT. This sequence encodes CASSFRVPKSNTEAFF.

This clone has only a few counts. The V and J genes are TRBV6-5 and TRBJ2-7; the match to TRBD2 covers 12 bases. The ends lost 4 bases at V and 3 bases at J; junction bases unmatched: 1. The CDR3 totals 14 residues. The germline V gene encodes CDR1 MNHEY and CDR2 SVGAGI. The CDR3 protein is CASSLTSGSYEQYF. The CDR3 nucleotides read TGTGCCAGCAGTTTGACTAGCGGGAGCTACGAGCAGTACTTC.

CDR3 loop: CASSPGRAANTEAFF. CDR3 in DNA: TGTGCCAGCTCACCGGGCAGGGCGGCCAACACTGAAGCTTTCTTT. The chain joins TRBV18 to TRBJ1-1; possibly TRBD1 for D (5 bases). V was trimmed by 3 bases and J by 2 bases, leaving 13 bases between them. This CDR3 region has 15 residues. Germline CDR1 KGHSH, CDR2 LQKENI.